This TCR beta chain was observed in a study of blood T cell repertoires in COVID-19. Study-wide background: T cells, B-cell-depleted T cells, or PBMCs provided the cDNA or gDNA that served as material.

This table comes from immunoSEQ multiplex PCR, and its TCRdb copy is limited to in-frame clones, with some not included. The sample has tens of thousands of clones, 70% to 90% seen once. This receptor was taken from a man aged 50 to 60 with active COVID-19. Specimen: peripheral blood.

The CDR3 here is CASSRGGGQPQHF. The DNA for the CDR3 is TGTGCCAGCAGTCGGGGAGGTGGTCAGCCCCAGCATTTT. The rearrangement joins TRBV12-3 or TRBV12-4 to TRBJ1-5, with D unclear. V lost 5 bases and J lost 6, with 11 bases in between. This CDR3 comprises 13 residues.